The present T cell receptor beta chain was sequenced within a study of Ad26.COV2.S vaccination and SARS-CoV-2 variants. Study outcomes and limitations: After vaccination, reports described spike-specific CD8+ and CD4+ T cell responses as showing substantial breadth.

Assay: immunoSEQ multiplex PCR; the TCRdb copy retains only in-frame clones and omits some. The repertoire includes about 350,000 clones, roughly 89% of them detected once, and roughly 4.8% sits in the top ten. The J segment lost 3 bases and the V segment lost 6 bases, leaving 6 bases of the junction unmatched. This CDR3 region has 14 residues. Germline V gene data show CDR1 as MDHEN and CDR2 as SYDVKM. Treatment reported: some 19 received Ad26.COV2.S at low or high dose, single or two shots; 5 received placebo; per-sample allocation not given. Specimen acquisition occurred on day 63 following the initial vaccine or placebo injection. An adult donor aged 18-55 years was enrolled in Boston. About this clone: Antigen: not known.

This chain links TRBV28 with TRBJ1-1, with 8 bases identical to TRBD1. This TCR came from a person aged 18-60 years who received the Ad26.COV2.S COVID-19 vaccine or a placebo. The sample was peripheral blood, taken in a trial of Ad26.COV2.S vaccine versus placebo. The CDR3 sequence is CASSPGQGHTEAFF. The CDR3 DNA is TGTGCCAGCAGCCCCGGACAGGGTCACACTGAAGCTTTCTTT.